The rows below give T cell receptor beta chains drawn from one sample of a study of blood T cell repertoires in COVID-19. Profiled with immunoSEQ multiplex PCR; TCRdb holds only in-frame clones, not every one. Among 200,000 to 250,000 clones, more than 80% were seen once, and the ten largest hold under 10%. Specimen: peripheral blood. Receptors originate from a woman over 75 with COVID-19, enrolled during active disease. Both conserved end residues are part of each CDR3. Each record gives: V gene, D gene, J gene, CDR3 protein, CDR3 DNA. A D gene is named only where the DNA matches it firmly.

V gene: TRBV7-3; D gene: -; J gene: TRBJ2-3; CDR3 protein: CASSLGRVSSRVTDTQYF; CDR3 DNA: TGTGCCAGCAGCTTAGGGCGGGTTAGTAGTAGAGTCACAGATACGCAGTATTTT
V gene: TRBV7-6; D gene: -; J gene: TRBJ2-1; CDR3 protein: CASSLGQGSNAYEQFF; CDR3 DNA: TGTGCCAGCAGCTTAGGGCAGGGGAGTAACGCGTATGAGCAGTTCTTC
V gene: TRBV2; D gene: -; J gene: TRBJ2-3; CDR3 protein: CASSYLYSTDTQYF; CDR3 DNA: TGTGCCAGCAGCTACTTGTATAGCACAGATACGCAGTATTTT
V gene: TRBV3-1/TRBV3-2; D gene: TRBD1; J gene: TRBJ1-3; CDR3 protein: CASSRKRGLGNTIYF; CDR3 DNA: TGTGCCAGCAGCCGAAAAAGGGGGCTTGGAAACACCATATATTTT
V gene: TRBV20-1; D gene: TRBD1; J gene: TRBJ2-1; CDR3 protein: CSASTMGQGYEQFF; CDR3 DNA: TGCAGTGCTAGTACGATGGGACAGGGATATGAGCAGTTCTTC
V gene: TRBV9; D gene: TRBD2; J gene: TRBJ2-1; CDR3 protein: CASSISGRGLVYNEQFF; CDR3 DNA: TGTGCCAGCAGCATTAGCGGGAGGGGGTTGGTCTACAATGAGCAGTTCTTC
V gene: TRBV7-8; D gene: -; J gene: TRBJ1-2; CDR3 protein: CASRSGIHYGYTF; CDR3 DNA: TGTGCCAGCAGATCAGGGATACACTATGGCTACACCTTC
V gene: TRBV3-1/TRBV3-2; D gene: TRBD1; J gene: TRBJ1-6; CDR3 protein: CASSSPTGLNSPLHF; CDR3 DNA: TGTGCCAGCAGCTCTCCGACAGGGCTTAATTCACCCCTCCACTTT
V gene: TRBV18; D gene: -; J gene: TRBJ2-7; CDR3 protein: CASSAGQIYEQYF; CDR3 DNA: TGTGCCAGCTCAGCGGGACAGATCTACGAGCAGTACTTC
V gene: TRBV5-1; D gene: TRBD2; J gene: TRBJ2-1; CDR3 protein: CASSTASGNYNEQFF; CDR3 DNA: TGCGCCAGCAGCACAGCTAGCGGAAACTACAATGAGCAGTTCTTC
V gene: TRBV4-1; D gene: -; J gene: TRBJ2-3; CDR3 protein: CASSQVGLSTDTQYF; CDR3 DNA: TGCGCCAGCAGCCAAGTTGGGCTGTCCACAGATACGCAGTATTTT